Following are 14 T cell receptor beta chains from one sample sequenced in a study of PD-1 blockade in classical Hodgkin lymphoma. TCRdb's copy holds only in-frame clones and misses some; the assay was immunoSEQ multiplex PCR. The top ten hold under 3% of the sample, which has 90,000 or so clones, 80% to 95% seen once. Every patient relapsed after autologous stem cell transplantation, and brentuximab vedotin exposure varied. The input for sequencing was peripheral blood mononuclear cells (PBMCs), taken before the second cycle of nivolumab. The receptor set was obtained from a human donor with classical Hodgkin lymphoma.

The chain combines TRBV9 with TRBJ2-2; the D is unclear. This CDR3 has 13 residues. Trimming stripped 0 bases from V and 6 bases from J, with 6 bases between. CDR1 is SGDLS and CDR2 is YYNGEE in the germline V gene. CDR3 residues: CASSVDFAGELFF. The DNA of the CDR3 is TGTGCCAGCAGCGTAGATTTTGCCGGGGAGCTGTTTTTT.

This chain links TRBV30 with TRBJ2-3, with a possible D match to TRBD2 (6 bases). The CDR3 runs 19 residues. V gave up 0 bases and J gave up 2 bases, with 24 bases separating them. The germline V gene encodes CDR1 GTSNPN and CDR2 SVGIG (reference sequence). The chain's CDR3 is CAWSVSAAVGGGHTDTQYF. The CDR3 DNA reads as TGTGCCTGGAGTGTGTCAGCCGCGGTCGGGGGAGGACACACAGATACGCAGTATTTT. The complete variable domain, with remaining parts taken from reference TRBV30 and TRBJ2-3, reads SQTIHQWPATLVQPVGSPLSLECTVEGTSNPNLYWYRQAAGRGLQLLFYSVGIGQISSEVPQNLSASRPQDRQFILSSKKLLLSDSGFYLCAWSVSAAVGGGHTDTQYFGPGTRLTVL.

This rearrangement joins TRBV11-2 to TRBJ2-6; D may correspond to TRBD1 or TRBD2 (6 bases each). The germline gives CDR1 SGHAT, CDR2 FQNNGV. There are 17 residues in the CDR3. Trimming stripped 0 bases from V and 4 bases from J, with 13 bases between. The CDR3 is CASSLDWTGAGANVLTF. Written as DNA, the CDR3 is TGTGCCAGCAGCTTAGATTGGACGGGGGCCGGGGCCAACGTCCTGACTTTC.

This rearrangement joins TRBV18 to TRBJ1-3, with 9 bases aligning to TRBD1. CDR1 and CDR2 from the germline V gene are KGHSH and LQKENI. CDR3 length: 16 amino acids. Trimming at V came to 2 bases and at J to 0 bases, leaving 2 bases not matched to a gene. In nucleotides, the CDR3 is TGTGCCAGCTCACCAGTGGGACAGGGCTCTGGAAACACCATATATTTT. Its translation is CASSPVGQGSGNTIYF.

This rearrangement joins TRBV7-3 to TRBJ2-7; D is uncertain. The CDR3 totals 12 residues. CDR1 and CDR2 from the germline V gene are SGHTA and FQGTGA. V was cut by 5 bases and J by 9 bases, with 14 bases left in between. Written as DNA, the CDR3 is TGTGCCAGCAGCCCCTCGACGGGCGGGCAGTACTTC. Protein: CASSPSTGGQYF.

The V and J genes are TRBV6-1 and TRBJ1-2; 7 bases are a match to TRBD1. Germline loops: CDR1 MNHNS, CDR2 SASEGT. V shed 3 bases, J shed 7 bases, and the junction held 11 bases outside the gene matches. This CDR3 has 15 residues. The CDR3 nucleotides are TGTGCCAGCAGTGAGCAGGGGGGTGGGTTGAGTGGCTACACCTTC. This codes for CASSEQGGGLSGYTF.

The chain combines TRBV11-2 with TRBJ1-4, with 11 bases lining up with TRBD1. Germline trimming cut 3 bases from V and 8 bases from J; bases unmatched to any gene: 5. Per germline, CDR1 SGHAT and CDR2 FQNNGV. This CDR3 has 15 amino acids. The CDR3 reads CASSLVGTGGEKLFF. DNA of the CDR3: TGTGCCAGCAGCTTGGTCGGGACAGGGGGGGAAAAACTGTTTTTT.

The J gene is TRBJ2-7, the V gene TRBV29-1; tentatively, D is TRBD2 (6 bases). With 7 bases removed from V and 0 bases from J, the gap between germline ends came to 10 bases. This CDR3 contains 12 residues. Germline lookup yields CDR1 SQVTM and CDR2 ANQGSEA. The CDR3 reads CSASGSSYEQYF. The DNA of the CDR3 is TGCAGCGCGTCCGGGAGCTCCTACGAGCAGTACTTC.

The gene calls are TRBV5-1 and TRBJ2-5; 10 nucleotides align to TRBD1. This CDR3 comprises 15 residues. V lost 0 bases and J lost 1; bases outside the gene matches: 0. Germline V gene lookup returns CDR1 SGHRS and CDR2 YFSETQ. DNA for the CDR3: TGCGCCAGCAGCTTGGGACAGGGGGCCCAAGAGACCCAGTACTTC. It yields the protein CASSLGQGAQETQYF.

V is TRBV6-1 and J is TRBJ2-7; D gene uncertain. Trimming removed 0 bases at V and 2 bases at J, with 5 bases between. Germline CDR1 and CDR2: MNHNS and SASEGT. This CDR3 comprises 13 residues. The CDR3 is CASSEAITYEQYF. The CDR3 coding sequence is TGTGCCAGCAGTGAAGCAATAACCTACGAGCAGTACTTC.

The rearrangement links TRBV7-9 to TRBJ1-1; no firm D call. Germline CDR1 reads SEHNR; CDR2 reads FQNEAQ (reference sequence). V was cut by 6 bases and J by 1 base, with 3 bases left in between. The CDR3 has 11 residues. CDR3 amino acids: CASRANTEAFF. Here the CDR3 DNA reads TGTGCCAGCAGGGCGAACACTGAAGCTTTCTTT.

The chain links TRBV4-2 to TRBJ2-7; D is possibly TRBD2 (5 bases). V was pared by 4 bases and J by 0 bases, with 16 bases between. The germline V gene encodes CDR1 LGHNA and CDR2 YNFKEQ. The CDR3 is 16 amino acids. CDR3 nucleotide sequence: TGTGCCAGCAGCCTTTTACTAGACGCGAGCTCCTACGAGCAGTACTTC. This codes for CASSLLLDASSYEQYF.

This rearrangement joins TRBV5-1 to TRBJ2-1; D is unresolved. The germline CDR1 and CDR2 sequences are SGHRS and YFSETQ. This CDR3 comprises 13 residues. V was cut by 4 bases and J by 2 bases, with 7 bases left in between. The CDR3 spells CASSEATYNEQFF. CDR3 DNA: TGCGCCAGCAGCGAGGCAACCTACAATGAGCAGTTCTTC.

The rearrangement links TRBV5-1 to TRBJ2-1; 10 bases match TRBD2. CDR3 length equals 17 residues. Trimming removed 2 bases from V and 8 bases from J; junction bases left unmatched: 13. Looked up from germline, CDR1 is SGHRS and CDR2 is YFSETQ. The CDR3 here is CASSFGLAGARSDEQFF. Written as DNA, the CDR3 is TGCGCCAGCAGCTTTGGGCTAGCGGGAGCCCGATCGGATGAGCAGTTCTTC.